These T cell receptor beta chains were read from a single sample in a study of CD8+ T cells in alopecia areata. The assay was immunoSEQ multiplex PCR, and TCRdb's table has in-frame clones only and misses some. The sample consists of 150,000 to 200,000 clones, around 60% of them appearing once. The sequences come from CD4+ T cells sorted from blood, collected at week 24, from a patient treated with tofacitinib. The origin of the receptors is a human donor with alopecia areata. Both conserved end residues are part of each CDR3. The D gene is left open where the match is weak. Size values are once, few and many counts, or a class for expanded clones, and some rows have none.

d_call: TRBD2
j_call: TRBJ2-2
clone_size: NA
v_call: TRBV19
cdr3_nt: TGTGCCAGTAGGAGCGGGGGGACCGGGGAGCTGTTTTTT
cdr3_aa: CASRSGGTGELFF

d_call: NA
j_call: TRBJ2-5
clone_size: few
v_call: TRBV7-2
cdr3_nt: TGTGCCAGTTCTCGGGTGGGAGAGACCCAGTACTTC
cdr3_aa: CASSRVGETQYF

d_call: TRBD2
j_call: TRBJ2-7
clone_size: few
v_call: TRBV29-1
cdr3_nt: TGCAGCGGGGGAGGGGCAAGGACCGAGCAGTACTTC
cdr3_aa: CSGGGARTEQYF

d_call: TRBD1
j_call: TRBJ1-2
clone_size: NA
v_call: TRBV5-1
cdr3_nt: TGCGCCAGCAGCTTCGACAGGGGTTTCGATGGCTACACCTTC
cdr3_aa: CASSFDRGFDGYTF

d_call: NA
j_call: TRBJ2-3
clone_size: few
v_call: TRBV4-2
cdr3_nt: TGTGCCAGCAGCCAAGGTAGCGCCCGTGTGGATACGCAGTATTTT
cdr3_aa: CASSQGSARVDTQYF

d_call: TRBD2
j_call: TRBJ2-5
clone_size: few
v_call: TRBV11-1
cdr3_nt: TGTGCCAGCAGCCTCTGGACTAGCGGGGGCCGAAAGCAAGAGACCCAGTACTTC
cdr3_aa: CASSLWTSGGRKQETQYF

d_call: NA
j_call: TRBJ2-5
clone_size: NA
v_call: TRBV5-6
cdr3_nt: TGTGCCAGCAGCTTGGGGGGATTCCAAGAGACCCAGTACTTC
cdr3_aa: CASSLGGFQETQYF

d_call: NA
j_call: TRBJ1-5
clone_size: NA
v_call: TRBV12-5
cdr3_nt: TGTGCTAGTGGTTTGGTACTGCAGGGTTTCCAGCCCCAGCATTTT
cdr3_aa: CASGLVLQGFQPQHF

d_call: TRBD1
j_call: TRBJ2-2
clone_size: NA
v_call: TRBV2
cdr3_nt: TGTGCCAGCAGTGACAGGGGGCGCGCCGGGGAGCTGTTTTTT
cdr3_aa: CASSDRGRAGELFF

d_call: NA
j_call: TRBJ1-6
clone_size: NA
v_call: TRBV6-5
cdr3_nt: TGTGCCAGCAGGGTCGACCACGTTCCCAATTCACCCCTCCACTTT
cdr3_aa: CASRVDHVPNSPLHF